This paragraph covers one T cell receptor (beta chain) sequence. Assay used: immunoSEQ multiplex PCR; TCRdb lists only in-frame clones, some missing. The repertoire has around 200,000 clones, about 91% of them found once; the top ten carry about 9.4%. The CDR3 loop spans 13 amino acids. J gave up 10 bases and V 2 bases, and 3 bases lay outside the gene matches. Per germline, CDR1 SGHTA and CDR2 FQGTGA. The sample is drawn from a study of blood T cell repertoires in COVID-19. The chain employs TRBV7-3 and TRBJ2-1; 9 positions match TRBD2. The specimen was PBMCs or T cells enriched from blood (not recorded which). The TCR sequence derives from a man aged 18-30 years with acute COVID-19. CDR3 sequence (DNA): TGTGCCAGCAGCTTAGACGGACTAGCGGAGCAGTTCTTC. Protein product: CASSLDGLAEQFF.